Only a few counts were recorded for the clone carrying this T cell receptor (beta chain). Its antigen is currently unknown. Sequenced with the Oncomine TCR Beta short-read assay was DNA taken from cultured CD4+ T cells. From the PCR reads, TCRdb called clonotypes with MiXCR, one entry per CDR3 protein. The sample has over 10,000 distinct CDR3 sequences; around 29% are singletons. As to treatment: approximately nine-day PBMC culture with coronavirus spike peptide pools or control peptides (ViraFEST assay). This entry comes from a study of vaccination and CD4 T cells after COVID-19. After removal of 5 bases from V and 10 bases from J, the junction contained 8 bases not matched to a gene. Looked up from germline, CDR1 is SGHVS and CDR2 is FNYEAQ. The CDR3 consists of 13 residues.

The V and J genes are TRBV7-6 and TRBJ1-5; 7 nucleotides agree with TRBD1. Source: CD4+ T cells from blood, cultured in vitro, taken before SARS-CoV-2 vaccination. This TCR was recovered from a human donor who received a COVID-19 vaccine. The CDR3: CASSIDREKPQHF. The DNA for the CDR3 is TGTGCCAGCAGCATTGACAGGGAAAAACCCCAGCATTTT.